This is a list of T cell receptor beta chains from one sample in a study of OX40 agonist ivuxolimab in advanced cancers. TCRdb's table, derived via immunoSEQ multiplex PCR, lists solely in-frame clones and lacks some. The sample yields approximately 28,000 clones, around 82% seen once. The specimen was CD4+ or CD8+ T cells sorted from blood, collected in a trial of the OX40 agonist ivuxolimab. The receptors stem from an adult with an advanced solid tumor such as melanoma, head and neck, liver or kidney cancer. Both conserved end residues are part of each CDR3. The D gene is left open where the match is weak. The listing skips clone size in some rows; elsewhere it reads once, few, many or a size class.

J | length | D | size | V | DNA | CDR3
TRBJ2-6 | 17 | NA | NA | TRBV11-3 | TGTGCCAGCAGCCCCTTCGAGGGTGGATCTGGGGCCAACGTCCTGACTTTC | CASSPFEGGSGANVLTF
TRBJ2-7 | 13 | NA | NA | TRBV19 | TGTGCCAGTAGTATAGGCCAGCCCTACGAGCAGTACTTC | CASSIGQPYEQYF
TRBJ2-1 | 17 | TRBD2 | few | TRBV5-6 | TGTGCCAGCAGCTCGTGGACTAGCGGGAGGGCCTACAATGAGCAGTTCTTC | CASSSWTSGRAYNEQFF
TRBJ2-7 | 13 | NA | NA | TRBV19 | TGTGCCAGTAGTATAGCAGGAGGGGACGAGCAGTACTTC | CASSIAGGDEQYF
TRBJ1-1 | 13 | NA | NA | TRBV5-1 | TGCGCCAGCAGCTTGTGGGCGAACACTGAAGCTTTCTTT | CASSLWANTEAFF
TRBJ2-7 | 14 | TRBD2 | NA | TRBV11-2 | TGTGCCAGCAGCTCAGGCGGGAGCCTCTACGAGCAGTACTTC | CASSSGGSLYEQYF
TRBJ2-5 | 13 | NA | NA | TRBV6-5 | TGTGCCAGCAGCCGAGACCGGGAAGAGACCCAGTACTTC | CASSRDREETQYF
TRBJ2-1 | 14 | TRBD2 | few | TRBV4-3 | TGCGCCAGCAAACCTTCAGCGGGGGTCAATGAGCAGTTCTTC | CASKPSAGVNEQFF
TRBJ2-1 | 12 | NA | NA | TRBV4-1 | TGCGCCAGCAGCCGAGAATTTAATGAGCAGTTCTTC | CASSREFNEQFF
TRBJ1-1 | 14 | TRBD1 | once | TRBV9 | TGTGCCAGCAGCGTAGAGGGGGCGCGGACTGAAGCTTTCTTT | CASSVEGARTEAFF
TRBJ1-6 | 14 | NA | NA | TRBV19 | TGTGCCAGTGATCCAGGTAGTCGGCAGCTACCCCTCCACTTT | CASDPGSRQLPLHF
TRBJ2-7 | 14 | NA | NA | TRBV18 | TGTGCCAGCTCACCTACCGGCGGCGGGGACGAGCAGTACTTC | CASSPTGGGDEQYF
TRBJ1-5 | 12 | NA | NA | TRBV27 | TGTGCCAGCGGGGACAGCAATCAGCCCCAGCATTTT | CASGDSNQPQHF
TRBJ1-1 | 15 | TRBD1 | NA | TRBV9 | TGTGCCAGCAGCCCGCGACAGGGAAGTGGGACTGAAGCTTTCTTT | CASSPRQGSGTEAFF
TRBJ1-1 | 17 | TRBD1 | few | TRBV7-2 | TGTGCCAGCAGTTCTCGGGGACAGGGGTTAGCGGACACTGAAGCTTTCTTT | CASSSRGQGLADTEAFF
TRBJ2-7 | 15 | TRBD1 | NA | TRBV28 | TGTGCCAGCAGTTTATTACAGGGGAGCCCCTACGAGCAGTACTTC | CASSLLQGSPYEQYF
TRBJ2-6 | 15 | NA | NA | TRBV29-1 | TGCAGCGTTGTCCCACGGAGCTCTGGGGCCAACGTCCTGACTTTC | CSVVPRSSGANVLTF